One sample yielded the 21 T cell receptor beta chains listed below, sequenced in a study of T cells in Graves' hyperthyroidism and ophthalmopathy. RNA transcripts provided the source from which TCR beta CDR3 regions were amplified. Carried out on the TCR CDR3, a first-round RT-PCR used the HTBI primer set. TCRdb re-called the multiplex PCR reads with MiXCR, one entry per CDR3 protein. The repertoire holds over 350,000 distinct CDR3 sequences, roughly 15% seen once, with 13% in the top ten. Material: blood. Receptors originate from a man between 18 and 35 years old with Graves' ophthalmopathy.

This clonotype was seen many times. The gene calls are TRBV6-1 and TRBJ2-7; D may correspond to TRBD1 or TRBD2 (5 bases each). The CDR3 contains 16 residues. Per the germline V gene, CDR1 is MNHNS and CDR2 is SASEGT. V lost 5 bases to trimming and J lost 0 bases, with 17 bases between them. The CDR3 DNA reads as TGTGCCAGCAGTCTTTCGGGACCCCTGAGCTCCTACGAGCAGTACTTC. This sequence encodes CASSLSGPLSSYEQYF.

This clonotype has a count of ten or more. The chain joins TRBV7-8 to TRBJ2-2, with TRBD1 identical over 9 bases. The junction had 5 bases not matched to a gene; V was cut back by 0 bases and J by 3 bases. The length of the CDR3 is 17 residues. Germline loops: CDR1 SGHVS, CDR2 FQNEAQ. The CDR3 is CASSLAWTGVDTGELFF. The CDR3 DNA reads TGTGCCAGCAGCTTAGCGTGGACAGGGGTCGACACCGGGGAGCTGTTTTTT.

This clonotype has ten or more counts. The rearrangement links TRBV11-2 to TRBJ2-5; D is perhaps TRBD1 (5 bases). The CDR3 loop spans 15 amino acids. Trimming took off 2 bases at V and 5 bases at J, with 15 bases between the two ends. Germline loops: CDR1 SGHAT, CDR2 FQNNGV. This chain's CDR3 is CASSLSLRGSETQYF. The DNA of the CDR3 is TGTGCCAGCAGCTTATCCCTAAGGGGTTCGGAGACCCAGTACTTC.

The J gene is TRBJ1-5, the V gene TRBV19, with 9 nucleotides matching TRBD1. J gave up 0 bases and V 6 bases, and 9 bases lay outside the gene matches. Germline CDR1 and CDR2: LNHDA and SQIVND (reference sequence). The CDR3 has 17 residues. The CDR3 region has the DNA TGTGCCAGTAGCGTGGGACAGGGTACCTATAGCAATCAGCCCCAGCATTTT. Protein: CASSVGQGTYSNQPQHF.

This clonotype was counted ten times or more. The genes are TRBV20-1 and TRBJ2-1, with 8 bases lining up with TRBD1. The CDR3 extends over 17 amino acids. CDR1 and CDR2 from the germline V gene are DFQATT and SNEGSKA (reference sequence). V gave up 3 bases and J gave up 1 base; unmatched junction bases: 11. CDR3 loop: CSASRQGSSLSYNEQFF. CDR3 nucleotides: TGCAGTGCTAGTAGACAGGGGAGTAGCTTGTCCTACAATGAGCAGTTCTTC.

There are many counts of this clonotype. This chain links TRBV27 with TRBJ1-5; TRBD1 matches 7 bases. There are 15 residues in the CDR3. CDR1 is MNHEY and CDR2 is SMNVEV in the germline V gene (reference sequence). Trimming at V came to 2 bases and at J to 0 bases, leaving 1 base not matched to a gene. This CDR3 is CASSLGTDSNQPQHF. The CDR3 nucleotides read TGTGCCAGCAGTTTAGGGACAGATAGCAATCAGCCCCAGCATTTT.

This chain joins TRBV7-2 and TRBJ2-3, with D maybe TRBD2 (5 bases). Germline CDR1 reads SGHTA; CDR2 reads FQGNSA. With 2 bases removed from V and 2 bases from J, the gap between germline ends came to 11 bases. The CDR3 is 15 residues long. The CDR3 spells CASSLLGGFTDTQYF. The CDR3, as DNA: TGTGCCAGCAGCTTACTGGGCGGGTTCACAGATACGCAGTATTTT.

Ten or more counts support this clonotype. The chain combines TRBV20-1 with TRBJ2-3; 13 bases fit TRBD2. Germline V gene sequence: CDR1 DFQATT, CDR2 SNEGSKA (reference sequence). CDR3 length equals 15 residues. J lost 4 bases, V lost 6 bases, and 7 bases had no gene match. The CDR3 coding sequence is TGCAGTGCGGGACCGGGACTAGCGGGACCAGATACGCAGTATTTT. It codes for CSAGPGLAGPDTQYF.

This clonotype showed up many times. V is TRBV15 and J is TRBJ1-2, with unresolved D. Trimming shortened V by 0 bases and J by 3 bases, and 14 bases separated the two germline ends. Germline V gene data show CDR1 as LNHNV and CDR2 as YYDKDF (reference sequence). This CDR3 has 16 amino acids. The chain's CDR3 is CATSRDLGYSYYGYTF. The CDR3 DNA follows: TGTGCCACCAGCAGAGATTTAGGGTATTCCTACTATGGCTACACCTTC.

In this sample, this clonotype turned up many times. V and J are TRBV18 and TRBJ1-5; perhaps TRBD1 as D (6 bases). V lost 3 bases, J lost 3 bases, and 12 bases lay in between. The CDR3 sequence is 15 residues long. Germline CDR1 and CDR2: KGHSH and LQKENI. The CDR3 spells CASSPGGANNQPQHF. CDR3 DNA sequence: TGTGCCAGCTCACCCGGGGGGGCCAACAATCAGCCCCAGCATTTT.

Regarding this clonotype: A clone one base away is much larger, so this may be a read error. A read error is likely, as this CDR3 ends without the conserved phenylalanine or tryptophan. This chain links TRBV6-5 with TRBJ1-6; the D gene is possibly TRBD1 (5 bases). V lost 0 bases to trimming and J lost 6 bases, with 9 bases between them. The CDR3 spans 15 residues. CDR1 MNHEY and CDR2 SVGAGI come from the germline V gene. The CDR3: CASSYSPGLNSPLHL. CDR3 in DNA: TGTGCCAGCAGTTACTCGCCAGGGCTTAATTCACCCCTCCACCTT.

CDR3 bases: TGCAGCGTTGAGGCACCGGACAGGGGACGTTACGAGCAGTACTTC. It encodes CSVEAPDRGRYEQYF. The rearrangement uses TRBV29-1 and TRBJ2-7, with 9 bases matching TRBD1. This CDR3 contains 15 residues. After removal of 3 bases from V and 4 bases from J, the junction contained 10 bases not matched to a gene. Germline lookup yields CDR1 SQVTM and CDR2 ANQGSEA.

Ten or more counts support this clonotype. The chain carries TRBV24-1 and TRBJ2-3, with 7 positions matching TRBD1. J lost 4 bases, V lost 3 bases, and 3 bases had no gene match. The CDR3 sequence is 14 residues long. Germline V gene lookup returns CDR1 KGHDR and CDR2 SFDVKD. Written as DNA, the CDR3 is TGTGCCACCAGTGATCGACAGGGCCCAGATACGCAGTATTTT. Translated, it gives CATSDRQGPDTQYF.

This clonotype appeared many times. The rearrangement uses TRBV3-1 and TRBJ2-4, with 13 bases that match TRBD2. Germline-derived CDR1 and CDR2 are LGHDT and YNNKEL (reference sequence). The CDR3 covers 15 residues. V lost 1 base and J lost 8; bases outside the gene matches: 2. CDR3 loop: CASSQVLAGGDIQYF. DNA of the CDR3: TGTGCCAGCAGCCAAGTACTAGCGGGAGGGGACATTCAGTACTTC.

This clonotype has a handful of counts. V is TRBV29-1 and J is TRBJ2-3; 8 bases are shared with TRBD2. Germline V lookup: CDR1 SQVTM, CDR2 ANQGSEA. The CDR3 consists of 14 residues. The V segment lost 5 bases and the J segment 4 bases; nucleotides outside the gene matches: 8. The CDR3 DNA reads TGCAGCGTTCGGGACTTTAGCGGGGCAGATACGCAGTATTTT. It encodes CSVRDFSGADTQYF.

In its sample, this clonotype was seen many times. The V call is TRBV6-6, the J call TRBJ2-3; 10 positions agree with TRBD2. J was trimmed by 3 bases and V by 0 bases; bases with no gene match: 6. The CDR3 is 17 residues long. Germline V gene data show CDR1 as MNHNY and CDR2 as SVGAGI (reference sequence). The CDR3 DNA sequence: TGTGCCAGCAGTTACTCTAGGGCTAGCGGGAGTACAGATACGCAGTATTTT. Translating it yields CASSYSRASGSTDTQYF.

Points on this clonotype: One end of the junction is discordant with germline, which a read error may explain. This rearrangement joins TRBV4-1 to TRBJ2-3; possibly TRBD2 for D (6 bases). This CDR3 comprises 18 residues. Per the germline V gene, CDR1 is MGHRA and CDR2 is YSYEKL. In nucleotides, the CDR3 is TGCGCCAGCAGGCAAGATAAACTCCCGGGACTCAGCACAGATACGCAGTATTTT. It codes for CASRQDKLPGLSTDTQYF.

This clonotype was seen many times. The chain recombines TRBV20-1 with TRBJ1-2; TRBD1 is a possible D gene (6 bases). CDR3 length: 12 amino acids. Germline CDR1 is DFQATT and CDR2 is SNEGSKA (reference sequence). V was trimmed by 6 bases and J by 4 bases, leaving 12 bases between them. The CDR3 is CSAGGGGYGYTF. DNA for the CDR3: TGCAGTGCGGGTGGGGGCGGCTATGGCTACACCTTC.

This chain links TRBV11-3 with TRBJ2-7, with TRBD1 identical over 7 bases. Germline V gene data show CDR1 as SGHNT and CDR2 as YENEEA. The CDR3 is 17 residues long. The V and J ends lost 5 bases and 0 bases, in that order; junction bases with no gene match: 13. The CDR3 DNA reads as TGTGCCAGCAGCCCCCGACAGGGCCGTTTCAGCTCCTACGAGCAGTACTTC. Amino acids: CASSPRQGRFSSYEQYF.

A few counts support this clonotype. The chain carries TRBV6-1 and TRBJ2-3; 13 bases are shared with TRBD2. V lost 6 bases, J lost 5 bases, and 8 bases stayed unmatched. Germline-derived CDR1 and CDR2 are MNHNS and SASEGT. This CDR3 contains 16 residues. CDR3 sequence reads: CASRTTSGGAGDTQYF. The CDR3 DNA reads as TGTGCCAGCAGGACTACTAGCGGGGGGGCCGGAGATACGCAGTATTTT.

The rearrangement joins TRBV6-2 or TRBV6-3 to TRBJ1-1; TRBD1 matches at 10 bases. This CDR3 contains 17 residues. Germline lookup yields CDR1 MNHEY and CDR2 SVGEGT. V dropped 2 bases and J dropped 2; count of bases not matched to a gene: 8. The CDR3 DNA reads TGTGCCAGCAGTTACAGACAGGGGGCGACCGTCAACACTGAAGCTTTCTTT. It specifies CASSYRQGATVNTEAFF.